The rows below give T cell receptor beta chains drawn from one sample of a study of shared clonotypes between healthy human individuals. Generated by immunoSEQ multiplex PCR, the TCRdb table keeps only in-frame clones and is missing some. The data contain around 690,000 clones, less than 95% of them singletons. The specimen sequenced was memory CD8+ T cells from PBMCs. These TCRs come from a man between 18 and 35 years old in good health. Some clones in this sample may be carry-over from other donors' samples. Both conserved end residues are part of each CDR3. A D gene is named only where the DNA matches it firmly. Clone size is given for some rows only: seen once, a few or many times, or a class if the clone is expanded.

size: NA; V: TRBV7-9; J: TRBJ2-3; D: NA; CDR3: CASSYSTDTQYF; DNA: TGTGCCAGCAGCTATAGCACAGATACGCAGTATTTT
size: NA; V: TRBV5-6; J: TRBJ1-2; D: NA; CDR3: CASSHGGDPYGYTF; DNA: TGTGCCAGCAGCCACGGCGGGGACCCATATGGCTACACCTTC
size: NA; V: TRBV5-6; J: TRBJ2-1; D: NA; CDR3: CASSWDNNEQFF; DNA: TGTGCCAGCAGCTGGGATAACAATGAGCAGTTCTTC
size: NA; V: TRBV4-3; J: TRBJ2-7; D: TRBD2; CDR3: CASSLLAGGPSYEQYF; DNA: TGCGCCAGCAGCCTACTAGCGGGAGGGCCCTCCTACGAGCAGTACTTC
size: NA; V: TRBV9; J: TRBJ2-7; D: NA; CDR3: CASSLSGTLNYEQYF; DNA: TGTGCCAGCAGCCTTTCCGGGACACTCAATTACGAGCAGTACTTC
size: once; V: TRBV7-9; J: TRBJ2-1; D: TRBD1; CDR3: CASSRGQGSYNEQFF; DNA: TGTGCCAGCAGCCGAGGACAGGGATCCTACAATGAGCAGTTCTTC
size: NA; V: TRBV27; J: TRBJ2-1; D: NA; CDR3: CASSLSATYNEQFF; DNA: TGTGCCAGCAGTTTATCGGCGACCTACAATGAGCAGTTCTTC
size: NA; V: TRBV7-3; J: TRBJ2-5; D: NA; CDR3: CASSLGLGETQYF; DNA: TGTGCCAGCAGCTTAGGGTTGGGGGAGACCCAGTACTTC
size: NA; V: TRBV4-3; J: TRBJ1-1; D: NA; CDR3: CASTPAGVWRTEAFF; DNA: TGCGCCAGCACTCCGGCGGGCGTCTGGCGCACTGAAGCTTTCTTT
size: NA; V: TRBV29-1; J: TRBJ2-1; D: NA; CDR3: CSVRTGEQFF; DNA: TGCAGCGTGAGGACGGGTGAGCAGTTCTTC
size: NA; V: TRBV27; J: TRBJ1-5; D: TRBD1; CDR3: CASSWVGTEGDQPQHF; DNA: TGTGCCAGCAGTTGGGTGGGGACAGAGGGCGATCAGCCCCAGCATTTT
size: NA; V: TRBV13; J: TRBJ2-1; D: TRBD2; CDR3: CASTPSGGRAVYEQFF; DNA: TGTGCCAGCACCCCCTCGGGCGGGAGGGCCGTGTATGAGCAGTTCTTC
size: NA; V: TRBV7-3; J: TRBJ2-1; D: TRBD1; CDR3: CASSLNRGVYNEQFF; DNA: TGTGCCAGCAGCTTAAACAGGGGGGTTTACAATGAGCAGTTCTTC
size: NA; V: TRBV25-1; J: TRBJ2-3; D: NA; CDR3: CASSVGAHPDTQYF; DNA: TGTGCCAGCAGTGTGGGGGCGCATCCAGATACGCAGTATTTT
size: NA; V: TRBV9; J: TRBJ1-1; D: NA; CDR3: CASSAGQSNTEAFF; DNA: TGTGCCAGCAGCGCAGGACAGTCGAACACTGAAGCTTTCTTT
size: NA; V: TRBV5-1; J: TRBJ1-2; D: TRBD1; CDR3: CASSLRPTGEYGYTF; DNA: TGCGCCAGCAGCCTCAGGCCGACAGGGGAATATGGCTACACCTTC
size: NA; V: TRBV11-1; J: TRBJ2-1; D: NA; CDR3: CASSQHPGLDDNEQFF; DNA: TGTGCCAGCAGCCAACATCCGGGACTGGACGACAATGAGCAGTTCTTC
size: NA; V: TRBV7-2; J: TRBJ2-7; D: NA; CDR3: CASRAGAYEQYF; DNA: TGTGCCAGCAGGGCTGGGGCCTACGAGCAGTACTTC
size: NA; V: TRBV7-2; J: TRBJ2-7; D: NA; CDR3: CASSYTVAYEQYF; DNA: TGTGCCAGCAGCTATACAGTAGCCTACGAGCAGTACTTC
size: NA; V: TRBV6-4; J: TRBJ2-7; D: TRBD1; CDR3: CASSDSSFFAGQGLKDEQYF; DNA: TGTGCCAGCAGTGACTCGAGCTTCTTCGCGGGACAGGGATTGAAGGACGAGCAGTACTTC
size: NA; V: TRBV5-1; J: TRBJ2-1; D: TRBD2; CDR3: CASSLEGLFPYNEQFF; DNA: TGCGCCAGCAGCTTGGAGGGACTATTCCCCTACAATGAGCAGTTCTTC
size: NA; V: TRBV27; J: TRBJ2-1; D: TRBD2; CDR3: CASSPGLVNNEQFF; DNA: TGTGCCAGCAGTCCGGGACTAGTTAACAATGAGCAGTTCTTC
size: NA; V: TRBV5-8; J: TRBJ1-5; D: TRBD1; CDR3: CASSSPGGQPQHF; DNA: TGTGCCAGCAGCTCCCCAGGGGGTCAGCCCCAGCATTTT
size: NA; V: TRBV2; J: TRBJ2-7; D: TRBD2; CDR3: CASTGTSGIPYEQYF; DNA: TGTGCCAGCACCGGGACTAGCGGGATACCCTACGAGCAGTACTTC
size: NA; V: TRBV27; J: TRBJ2-7; D: NA; CDR3: CASSLWGLGYEQYF; DNA: TGTGCCAGCAGTTTATGGGGGCTGGGGTACGAGCAGTACTTC
size: once; V: TRBV6-5; J: TRBJ1-4; D: NA; CDR3: CASSYRGSGEKLFF; DNA: TGTGCCAGCAGTTATCGGGGATCCGGGGAAAAACTGTTTTTT
size: NA; V: TRBV9; J: TRBJ1-2; D: NA; CDR3: CASSAGQLPYGYTF; DNA: TGTGCCAGCAGCGCAGGACAGCTTCCTTATGGCTACACCTTC
size: NA; V: TRBV28; J: TRBJ1-1; D: NA; CDR3: CASRNSRGRDTEAFF; DNA: TGTGCCAGCAGGAATTCGAGGGGCCGGGACACTGAAGCTTTCTTT
size: NA; V: TRBV7-9; J: TRBJ2-2; D: NA; CDR3: CASSSANTGELFF; DNA: TGTGCCAGCAGCTCGGCGAACACCGGGGAGCTGTTTTTT
size: NA; V: TRBV7-2; J: TRBJ1-5; D: NA; CDR3: CASSDGRDAYSNQPQHF; DNA: TGTGCCAGCAGTGATGGACGGGACGCATATAGCAATCAGCCCCAGCATTTT
size: many; V: TRBV7-9; J: TRBJ1-1; D: NA; CDR3: CASSIGGPGTEAFF; DNA: TGTGCCAGCAGCATAGGGGGACCGGGCACTGAAGCTTTCTTT
size: NA; V: TRBV16; J: TRBJ2-3; D: TRBD2; CDR3: CASSPSAGRTDTQYF; DNA: TGTGCCAGCAGCCCATCAGCGGGACGCACAGATACGCAGTATTTT
size: once; V: TRBV7-2; J: TRBJ1-4; D: NA; CDR3: CASRPGWVNNEKLFF; DNA: TGTGCCAGCAGACCTGGATGGGTTAACAATGAAAAACTGTTTTTT
size: NA; V: TRBV27; J: TRBJ2-1; D: TRBD2; CDR3: CASSRRRGGNEQFF; DNA: TGTGCCAGCAGCCGGCGTCGGGGGGGCAATGAGCAGTTCTTC
size: NA; V: TRBV13; J: TRBJ2-1; D: NA; CDR3: CASSPGTVDPLYNEQFF; DNA: TGTGCCAGCAGCCCTGGGACCGTCGACCCTCTATACAATGAGCAGTTCTTC
size: NA; V: TRBV30; J: TRBJ1-2; D: NA; CDR3: CAWRQGVWYTF; DNA: TGTGCCTGGAGACAGGGAGTCTGGTACACCTTC
size: NA; V: TRBV19; J: TRBJ2-3; D: TRBD2; CDR3: CASSITGRFGTDTQYF; DNA: TGTGCCAGTAGTATTACCGGGAGGTTCGGTACAGATACGCAGTATTTT
size: NA; V: TRBV28; J: TRBJ2-1; D: TRBD2; CDR3: CALLDAGTSGSTGSYNEQFF; DNA: TGTGCCCTACTGGACGCGGGGACTAGCGGGAGTACTGGCTCCTACAATGAGCAGTTCTTC
size: NA; V: TRBV7-8; J: TRBJ2-4; D: NA; CDR3: CASSPGAFAKNIQYF; DNA: TGTGCCAGCAGCCCCGGGGCTTTTGCCAAAAACATTCAGTACTTC
size: NA; V: TRBV6-5; J: TRBJ2-6; D: TRBD1; CDR3: CASSADRAGANVLTF; DNA: TGTGCCAGCAGTGCAGACAGGGCTGGGGCCAACGTCCTGACTTTC
size: NA; V: TRBV10-3; J: TRBJ1-5; D: TRBD1; CDR3: CAISEVVLGQGNRPQHF; DNA: TGTGCCATCAGTGAGGTTGTTTTGGGACAGGGGAATCGGCCCCAGCATTTT